This T cell receptor beta chain was found in a study of blood T cell repertoires in COVID-19. Authors' data handling: Estimated nucleated cell counts came from reference gene primer amplification. TCRdb keeps only in-frame clones here, not all; method: immunoSEQ multiplex PCR. Clone size and V and J calls were adopted from that table, with D and trimming inferred from the DNA. Among over 90,000 clones, roughly nine tenths were seen once, and the ten largest hold roughly 2%. V was pared by 7 bases and J by 0 bases, with 9 bases between. The CDR3 sequence is 13 residues long. Germline lookup yields CDR1 MNHNY and CDR2 SVGAGI (reference sequence).

Material for sequencing was peripheral blood. The sequence came from a man aged 50-59 years with active COVID-19. The chain is built from TRBV6-6 and TRBJ1-1; perhaps TRBD1 as D (5 bases). CDR3 DNA sequence: TGTGCCAGCACCCAGGGTCTGAACACTGAAGCTTTCTTT. The encoded protein is CASTQGLNTEAFF.